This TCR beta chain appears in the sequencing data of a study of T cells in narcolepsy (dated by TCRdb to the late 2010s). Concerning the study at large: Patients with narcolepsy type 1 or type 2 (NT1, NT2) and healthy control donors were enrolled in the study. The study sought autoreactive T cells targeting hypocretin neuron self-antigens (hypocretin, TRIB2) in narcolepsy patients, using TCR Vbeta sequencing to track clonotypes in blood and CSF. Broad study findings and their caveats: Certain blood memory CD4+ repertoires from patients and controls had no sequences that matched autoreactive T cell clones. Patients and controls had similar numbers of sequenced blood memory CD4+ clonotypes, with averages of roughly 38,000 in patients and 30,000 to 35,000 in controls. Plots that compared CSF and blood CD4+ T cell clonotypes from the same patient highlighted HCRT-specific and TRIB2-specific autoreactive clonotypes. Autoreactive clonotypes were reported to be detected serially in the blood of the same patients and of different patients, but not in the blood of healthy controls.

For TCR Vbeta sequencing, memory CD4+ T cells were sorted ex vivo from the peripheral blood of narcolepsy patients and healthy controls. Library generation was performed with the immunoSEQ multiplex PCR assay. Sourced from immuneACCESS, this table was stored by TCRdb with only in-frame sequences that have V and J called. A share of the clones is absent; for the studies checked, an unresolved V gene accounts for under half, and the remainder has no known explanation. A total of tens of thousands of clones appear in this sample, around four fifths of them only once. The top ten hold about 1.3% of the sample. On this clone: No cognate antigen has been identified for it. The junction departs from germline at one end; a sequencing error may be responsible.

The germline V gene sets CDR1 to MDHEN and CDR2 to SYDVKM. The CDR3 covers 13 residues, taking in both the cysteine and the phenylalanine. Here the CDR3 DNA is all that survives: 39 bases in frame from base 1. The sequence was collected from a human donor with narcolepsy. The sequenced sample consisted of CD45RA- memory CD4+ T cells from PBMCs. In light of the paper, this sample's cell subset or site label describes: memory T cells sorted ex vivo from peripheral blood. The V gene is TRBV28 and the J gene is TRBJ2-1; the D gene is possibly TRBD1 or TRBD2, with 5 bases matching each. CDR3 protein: CASGLGTLNEQFF. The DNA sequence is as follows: TGTGCCAGCGGTTTAGGGACCCTCAATGAGCAGTTCTTC.